Given below is one T cell receptor (beta chain) in context. The data originate from a study of cytomegalovirus exposure and HLA in healthy donors. This PCR relied on a set of 60 Vbeta primers and 13 Jbeta primers. Profiled with immunoSEQ multiplex PCR; TCRdb holds only in-frame clones, not every one. Of 150,000 to 170,000 clones in the sample, roughly four fifths were seen once. The CDR3 is 16 amino acids. The V segment lost 5 bases and the J segment 7 bases; nucleotides outside the gene matches: 10. Looked up from germline, CDR1 is SEHNR and CDR2 is FQNEAQ (reference sequence). This receptor was identified in a man between 18 and 35 years old in good health and CMV-seronegative. The chain uses TRBV7-9 and TRBJ1-5, with TRBD1 matching over 11 bases. The sequenced material came from PBMCs. CDR3 nucleotide sequence: TGTGCCAGCAGCCCTTCGGGGACAGGGGGTATCCAGCCCCAGCATTTT. Amino acids: CASSPSGTGGIQPQHF.